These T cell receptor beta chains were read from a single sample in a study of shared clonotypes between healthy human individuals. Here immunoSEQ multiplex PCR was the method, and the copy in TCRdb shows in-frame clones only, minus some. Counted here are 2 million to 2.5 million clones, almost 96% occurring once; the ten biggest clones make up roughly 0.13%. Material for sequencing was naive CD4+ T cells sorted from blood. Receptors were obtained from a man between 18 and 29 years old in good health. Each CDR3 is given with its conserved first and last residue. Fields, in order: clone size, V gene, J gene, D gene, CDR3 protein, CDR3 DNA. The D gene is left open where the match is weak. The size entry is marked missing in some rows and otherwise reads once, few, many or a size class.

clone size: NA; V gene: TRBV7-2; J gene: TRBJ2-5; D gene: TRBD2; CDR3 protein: CASSLAGLARETQYF; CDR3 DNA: TGTGCCAGCAGCTTAGCTGGACTAGCGAGGGAGACCCAGTACTTC
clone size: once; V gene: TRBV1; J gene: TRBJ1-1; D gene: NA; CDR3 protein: CTSSQDRSNTEAFF; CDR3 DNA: TGCACCAGCAGCCAAGACAGGTCGAACACTGAAGCTTTCTTT
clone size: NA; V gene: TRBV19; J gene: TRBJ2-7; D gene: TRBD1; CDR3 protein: CASTLGQGSSYEQYF; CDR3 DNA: TGTGCCAGTACCCTCGGACAGGGGAGCTCCTACGAGCAGTACTTC
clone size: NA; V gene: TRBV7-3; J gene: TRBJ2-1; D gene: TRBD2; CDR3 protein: CASSSQLALDEQFF; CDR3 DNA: TGTGCCAGCAGCTCCCAACTAGCGTTGGATGAGCAGTTCTTC
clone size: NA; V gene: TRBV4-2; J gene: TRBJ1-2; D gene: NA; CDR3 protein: CASSQDLQGRRGNYGYTF; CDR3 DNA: TGTGCCAGCAGCCAAGATCTCCAGGGACGGCGTGGGAACTATGGCTACACCTTC
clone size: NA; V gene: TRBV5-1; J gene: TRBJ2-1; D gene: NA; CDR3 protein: CASSQRLYNEQFF; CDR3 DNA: TGCGCCAGCAGCCAACGACTGTACAATGAGCAGTTCTTC
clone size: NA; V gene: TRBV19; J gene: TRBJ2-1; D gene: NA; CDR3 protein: CASSIDKVSEQFF; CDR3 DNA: TGTGCCAGTAGTATCGATAAGGTCAGTGAGCAGTTCTTC
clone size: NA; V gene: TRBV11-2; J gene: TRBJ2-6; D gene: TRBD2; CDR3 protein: CASSFSGGKGAGANVLTF; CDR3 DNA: TGTGCCAGCAGCTTCAGCGGGGGGAAAGGTGCTGGGGCCAACGTCCTGACTTTC
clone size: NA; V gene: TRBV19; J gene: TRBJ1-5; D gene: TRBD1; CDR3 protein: CASSGRQGHSNQPQHF; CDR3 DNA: TGTGCCAGTAGTGGGCGACAGGGACATAGCAATCAGCCCCAGCATTTT
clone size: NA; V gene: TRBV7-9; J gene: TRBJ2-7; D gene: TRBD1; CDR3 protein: CASSLFLDRAPEQYF; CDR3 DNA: TGTGCCAGCAGCCTATTTCTGGACAGGGCTCCCGAGCAGTACTTC
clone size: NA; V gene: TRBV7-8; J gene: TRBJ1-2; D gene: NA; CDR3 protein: CASSLAWSAGLYGYTF; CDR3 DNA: TGTGCCAGCAGCTTAGCGTGGTCAGCGGGCCTCTATGGCTACACCTTC
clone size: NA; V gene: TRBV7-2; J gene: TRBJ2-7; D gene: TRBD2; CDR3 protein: CASSRTSGNTYEQYF; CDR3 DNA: TGTGCCAGCAGCCGAACTAGCGGGAATACCTACGAGCAGTACTTC
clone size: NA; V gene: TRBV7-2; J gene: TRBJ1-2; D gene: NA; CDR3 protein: CASSPQESYGYTF; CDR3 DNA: TGTGCCAGCAGCCCCCAGGAGTCATATGGCTACACCTTC
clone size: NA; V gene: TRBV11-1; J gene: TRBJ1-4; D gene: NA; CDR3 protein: CASSSKNFEKLFF; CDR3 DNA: TGTGCCAGCAGCTCTAAGAACTTCGAAAAACTGTTTTTT
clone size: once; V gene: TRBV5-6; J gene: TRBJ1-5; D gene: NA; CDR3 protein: CASSLGGQGSNQPQHF; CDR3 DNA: TGTGCCAGCAGCTTGGGTGGCCAGGGGAGCAATCAGCCCCAGCATTTT
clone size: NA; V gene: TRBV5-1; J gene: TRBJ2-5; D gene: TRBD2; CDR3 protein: CASSLEGGRALSETQYF; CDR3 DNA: TGCGCCAGCAGCTTGGAGGGCGGGAGGGCCTTATCAGAGACCCAGTACTTC
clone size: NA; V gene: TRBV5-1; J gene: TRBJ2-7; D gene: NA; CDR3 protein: CASSFTGASEQYF; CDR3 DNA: TGCGCCAGCAGCTTTACTGGGGCGTCCGAGCAGTACTTC
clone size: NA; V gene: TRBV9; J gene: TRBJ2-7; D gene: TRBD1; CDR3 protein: CASSVAVRVRDRGHEQYF; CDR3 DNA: TGTGCCAGCAGCGTAGCTGTTAGAGTAAGAGACAGGGGCCACGAGCAGTACTTC
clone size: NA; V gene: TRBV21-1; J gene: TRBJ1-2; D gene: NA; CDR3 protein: CASSIGLDYGYTF; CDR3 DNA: TGTGCCAGCAGCATAGGCTTAGACTATGGCTACACCTTC
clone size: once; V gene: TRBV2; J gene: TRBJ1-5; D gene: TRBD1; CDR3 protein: CASSEDRGHQPQHF; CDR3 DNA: TGTGCCAGCAGTGAAGACAGGGGCCATCAGCCCCAGCATTTT
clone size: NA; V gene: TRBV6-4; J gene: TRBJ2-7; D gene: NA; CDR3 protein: CASSVGPEQYF; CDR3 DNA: TGTGCCAGCAGTGTGGGGCCTGAGCAGTACTTC
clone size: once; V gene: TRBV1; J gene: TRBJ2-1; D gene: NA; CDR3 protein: CTSSQGLGRANDEQFF; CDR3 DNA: TGCACCAGCAGCCAAGGGCTCGGGCGGGCAAACGATGAGCAGTTCTTC
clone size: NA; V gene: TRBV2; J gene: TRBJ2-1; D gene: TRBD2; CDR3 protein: CASTGPSGSGNEQFF; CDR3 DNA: TGTGCCAGCACTGGCCCGAGCGGGAGCGGGAATGAGCAGTTCTTC
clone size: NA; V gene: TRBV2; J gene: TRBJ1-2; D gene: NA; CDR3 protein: CASSLNGYGYTF; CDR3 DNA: TGTGCCAGCAGTCTAAATGGGTATGGCTACACCTTC
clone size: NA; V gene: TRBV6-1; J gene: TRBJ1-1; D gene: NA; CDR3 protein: CASSLRGAEAFF; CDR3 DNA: TGTGCCAGCAGTCTCAGGGGCGCTGAAGCTTTCTTT
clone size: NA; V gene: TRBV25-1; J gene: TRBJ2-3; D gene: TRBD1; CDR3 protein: CASRDRVTDTQYF; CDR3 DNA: TGTGCCAGCAGGGACAGGGTAACAGATACGCAGTATTTT
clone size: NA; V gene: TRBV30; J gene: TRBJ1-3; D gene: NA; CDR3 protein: CAWSVMLGNTIYF; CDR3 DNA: TGTGCCTGGAGTGTAATGCTTGGAAACACCATATATTTT
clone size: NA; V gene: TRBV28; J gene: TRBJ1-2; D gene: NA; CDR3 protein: CASSFGQGGYYGYTF; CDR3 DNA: TGTGCCAGCAGTTTCGGCCAGGGAGGGTACTATGGCTACACCTTC
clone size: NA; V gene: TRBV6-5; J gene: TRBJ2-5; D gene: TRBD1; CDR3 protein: CASNLDREGETQYF; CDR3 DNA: TGTGCCAGCAACCTGGACAGGGAAGGCGAGACCCAGTACTTC